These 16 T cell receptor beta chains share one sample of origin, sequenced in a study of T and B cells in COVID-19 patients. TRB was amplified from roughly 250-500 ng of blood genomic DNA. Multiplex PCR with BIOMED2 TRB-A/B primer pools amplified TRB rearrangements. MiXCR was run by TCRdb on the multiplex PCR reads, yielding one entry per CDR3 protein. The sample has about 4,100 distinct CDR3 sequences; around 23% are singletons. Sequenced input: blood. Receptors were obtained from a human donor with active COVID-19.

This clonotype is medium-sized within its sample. The CDR3 region is CASVEGRGTDTQYF. The CDR3 DNA is TGTGCCAGCGTCGAGGGTAGGGGGACAGATACGCAGTATTTT. The chain employs TRBV27 and TRBJ2-3, with D perhaps matching TRBD1 (6 bases). Trimming shortened V by 8 bases and J by 3 bases, and 15 bases separated the two germline ends. CDR3 length: 14 amino acids. Germline V gene sequence: CDR1 MNHEY, CDR2 SMNVEV (reference sequence).

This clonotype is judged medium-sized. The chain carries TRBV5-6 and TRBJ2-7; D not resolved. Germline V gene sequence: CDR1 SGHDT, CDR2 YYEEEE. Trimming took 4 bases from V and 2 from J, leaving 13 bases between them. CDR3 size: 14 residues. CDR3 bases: TGTGCCAGCAGCCCGCCCTCACAGACCTACGAGCAGTACTTC. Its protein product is CASSPPSQTYEQYF.

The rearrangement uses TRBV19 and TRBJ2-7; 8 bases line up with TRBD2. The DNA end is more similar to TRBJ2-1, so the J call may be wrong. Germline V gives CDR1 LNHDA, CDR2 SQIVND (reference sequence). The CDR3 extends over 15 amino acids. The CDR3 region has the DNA TGTGCCAGTACCGAAAGCGGGAGAGGGGCTCGTGAGCAGTTCTTC. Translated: CASTESGRGAREQFF.

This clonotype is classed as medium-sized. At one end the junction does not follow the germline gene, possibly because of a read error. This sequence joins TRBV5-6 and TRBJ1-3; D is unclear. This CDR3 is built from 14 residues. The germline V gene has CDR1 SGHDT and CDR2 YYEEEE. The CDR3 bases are TGTGCCAGCAGCCGACAAGTTTCTGAAAACACCATATATTTT. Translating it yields CASSRQVSENTIYF.

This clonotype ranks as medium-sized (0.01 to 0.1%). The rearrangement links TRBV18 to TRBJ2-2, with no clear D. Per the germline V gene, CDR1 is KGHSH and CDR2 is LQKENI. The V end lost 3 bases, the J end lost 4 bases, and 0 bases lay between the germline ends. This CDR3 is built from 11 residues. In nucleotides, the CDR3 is TGTGCCAGCTCACCCACCGGGGAGCTGTTTTTT. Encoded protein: CASSPTGELFF.

CDR3 sequence reads: CASRHLRQPTEAFF. The CDR3 DNA reads TGTGCCAGCAGACACCTACGACAGCCCACTGAAGCTTTCTTT. The genes are TRBV6-2 or TRBV6-3 and TRBJ1-1, with a weak D call TRBD1 (5 bases). The CDR3 has 14 amino acids. The germline gives CDR1 MNHEY, CDR2 SVGEGT. Deletions cut 6 bases from V and 4 bases from J, with 15 bases between.

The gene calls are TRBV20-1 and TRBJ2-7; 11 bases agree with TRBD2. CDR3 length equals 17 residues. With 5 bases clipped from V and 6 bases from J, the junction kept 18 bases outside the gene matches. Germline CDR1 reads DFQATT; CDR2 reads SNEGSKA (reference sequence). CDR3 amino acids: CSAPTSGSPQSGSEQYF. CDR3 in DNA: TGCAGTGCTCCCACTAGCGGGAGCCCCCAGTCGGGTTCCGAGCAGTACTTC.

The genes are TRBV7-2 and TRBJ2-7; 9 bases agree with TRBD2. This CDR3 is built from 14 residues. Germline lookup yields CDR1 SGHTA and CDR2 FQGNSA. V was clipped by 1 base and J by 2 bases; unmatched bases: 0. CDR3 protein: CASSLVAGAYEQYF. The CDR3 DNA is TGTGCCAGCAGCTTAGTAGCGGGAGCCTACGAGCAGTACTTC.

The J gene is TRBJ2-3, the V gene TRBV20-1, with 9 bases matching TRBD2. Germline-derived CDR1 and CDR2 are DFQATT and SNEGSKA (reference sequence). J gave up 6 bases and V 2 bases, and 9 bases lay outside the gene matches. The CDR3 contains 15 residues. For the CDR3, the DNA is TGCAGTGCTAGACAGGCTAGCGGGATGACTGATACGCAGTATTTT. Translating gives CSARQASGMTDTQYF.

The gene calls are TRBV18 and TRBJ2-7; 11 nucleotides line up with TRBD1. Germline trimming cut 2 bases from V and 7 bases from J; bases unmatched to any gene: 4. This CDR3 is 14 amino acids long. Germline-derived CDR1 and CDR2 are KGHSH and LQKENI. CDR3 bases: TGTGCCAGCTCACCAGGGACAGGGGGTCGTGAGCAGTACTTC. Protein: CASSPGTGGREQYF. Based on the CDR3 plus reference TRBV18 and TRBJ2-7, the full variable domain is NAGVMQNPRHLVRRRGQEARLRCSPMKGHSHVYWYRQLPEEGLKFMVYLQKENIIDESGMPKERFSAEFPKEGPSILRIQQVVRGDSAAYFCASSPGTGGREQYFGPGTRLTVT.

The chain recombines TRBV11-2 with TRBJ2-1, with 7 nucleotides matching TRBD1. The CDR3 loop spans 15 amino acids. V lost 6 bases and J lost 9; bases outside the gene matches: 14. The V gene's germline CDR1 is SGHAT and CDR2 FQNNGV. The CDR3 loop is CASRNGQVPWGEQFF. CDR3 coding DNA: TGTGCCAGCAGGAACGGACAGGTCCCCTGGGGTGAGCAGTTCTTC.

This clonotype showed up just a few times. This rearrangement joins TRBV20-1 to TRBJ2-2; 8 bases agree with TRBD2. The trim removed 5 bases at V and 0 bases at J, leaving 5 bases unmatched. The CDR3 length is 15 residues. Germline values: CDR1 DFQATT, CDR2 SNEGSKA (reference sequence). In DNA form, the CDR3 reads TGCAGTGCTGACCGACTAGCGACGAACACCGGGGAGCTGTTTTTT. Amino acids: CSADRLATNTGELFF.

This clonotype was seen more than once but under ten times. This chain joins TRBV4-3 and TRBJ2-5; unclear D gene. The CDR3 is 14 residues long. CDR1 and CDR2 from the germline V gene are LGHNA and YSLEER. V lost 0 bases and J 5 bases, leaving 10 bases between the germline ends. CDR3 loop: CASSQDYRSETQYF. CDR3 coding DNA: TGCGCCAGCAGCCAAGATTATAGATCGGAGACCCAGTACTTC.

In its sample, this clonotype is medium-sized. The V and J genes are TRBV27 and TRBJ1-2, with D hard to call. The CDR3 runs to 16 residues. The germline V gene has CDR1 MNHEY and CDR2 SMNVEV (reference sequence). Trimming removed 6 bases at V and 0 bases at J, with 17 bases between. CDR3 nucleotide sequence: TGTGCCAGCAGCCTCGACGGTTACGGAGCTAACTATGGCTACACCTTC. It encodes CASSLDGYGANYGYTF.

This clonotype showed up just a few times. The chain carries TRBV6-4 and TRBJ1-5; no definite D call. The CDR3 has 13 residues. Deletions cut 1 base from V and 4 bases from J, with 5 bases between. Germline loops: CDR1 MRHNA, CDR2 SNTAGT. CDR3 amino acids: CASSDWPNQPQHF. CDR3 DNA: TGTGCCAGCAGTGACTGGCCAAATCAGCCCCAGCATTTT.

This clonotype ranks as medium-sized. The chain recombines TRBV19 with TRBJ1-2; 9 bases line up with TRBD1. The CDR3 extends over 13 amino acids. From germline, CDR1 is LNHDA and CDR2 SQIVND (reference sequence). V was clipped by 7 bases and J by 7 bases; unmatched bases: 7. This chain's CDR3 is CASKGQGMVGYTF. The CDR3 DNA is TGTGCCAGTAAGGGACAGGGCATGGTTGGCTACACCTTC.